These 6 T cell receptor beta chains share one sample of origin, sequenced in a study of cytomegalovirus exposure and HLA in healthy donors. PCR was performed using 60 Vbeta and 13 Jbeta primers. Some clones are missing from TCRdb's copy, which holds only in-frame ones; the method was immunoSEQ multiplex PCR. The sample holds 220,000 or so clones, 60% to 80% seen once. The sequencing sample was made of PBMCs. These receptors came from a male donor in good health and CMV-seronegative.

This clone was counted between two and nine times. The gene calls are TRBV29-1 and TRBJ1-3; TRBD1 agrees at 7 bases. Germline V gives CDR1 SQVTM, CDR2 ANQGSEA. Unmatched junction bases numbered 3, after V lost 5 bases and J lost 8 bases. CDR3 size: 11 residues. The CDR3 DNA follows: TGCAGCGTTCAAGGGACAGACACCATATATTTT. Encoded protein: CSVQGTDTIYF. The full variable domain, with the rest looked up from reference TRBV29-1 and TRBJ1-3, is SAVISQKPSRDICQRGTSLTIQCQVDSQVTMMFWYRQQPGQSLTLIATANQGSEATYESGFVIDKFPISRPNLTFSTLTVSNMSPEDSSIYLCSVQGTDTIYFGEGSWLTVV.

The DNA for the CDR3 is TGTGCCAGCAGCCAAGCTGAGGGTTCAGATACGCAGTATTTT. Amino acids: CASSQAEGSDTQYF. The V and J genes are TRBV4-2 and TRBJ2-3, with D perhaps matching TRBD2 (5 bases). Germline CDR1 reads LGHNA; CDR2 reads YNFKEQ. Deletions cut 1 base from V and 4 bases from J, with 9 bases between. The CDR3 covers 14 residues.

This sequence joins TRBV20-1 and TRBJ2-7; D is perhaps TRBD2 (5 bases). Germline V gene sequence: CDR1 DFQATT, CDR2 SNEGSKA (reference sequence). The CDR3 runs 11 residues. V lost 5 bases and J lost 4, with 9 bases in between. CDR3 nucleotides: TGCAGTGCTGTAAGCGGTTACGAGCAGTACTTC. Its protein is CSAVSGYEQYF.

The V gene is TRBV10-2, the J gene TRBJ2-5; TRBD1 agrees at 7 bases. CDR1 and CDR2 (germline): WSHSY, SAAADI. V lost 1 base to trimming and J lost 4 bases; unmatched junction nucleotides: 9. This CDR3 has 16 residues. CDR3 protein: CASSEWQGTALETQYF. DNA of the CDR3: TGCGCCAGCAGTGAGTGGCAAGGGACAGCCTTAGAGACCCAGTACTTC.

The genes are TRBV29-1 and TRBJ1-1; maybe TRBD1 (5 bases). Germline V gene sequence: CDR1 SQVTM, CDR2 ANQGSEA. Trimming left V 3 bases short and J 9 bases short, with 20 bases between. This CDR3 has 14 residues. The CDR3 sequence: CSVDSGGAGAKAFF. For the CDR3, the DNA is TGCAGCGTTGACTCTGGAGGGGCCGGAGCCAAAGCTTTCTTT.

This clone is a singleton in its sample. Distinct nucleotide sequences in the sample also encode this CDR3. The gene calls are TRBV11-3 and TRBJ2-1; 12 nucleotides align to TRBD2. Trimming at V came to 4 bases and at J to 7 bases, leaving 5 bases not matched to a gene. This CDR3 region has 15 residues. CDR1 is SGHNT and CDR2 is YENEEA in the germline V gene. CDR3 bases: TGTGCCAGCAGCTCGGGACTAGCGGGTGGGAATGAGCAGTTCTTC. Translation: CASSSGLAGGNEQFF.